The source of this T cell receptor (beta chain) is a study of shared clonotypes between healthy human individuals. Sequencing was performed with immunoSEQ multiplex PCR; in TCRdb, only in-frame clones are kept and a portion is missing. The repertoire consists of fewer than 100,000 clones, with about two thirds occurring once and the leading ten covering about 42%. Combination of CD45RO+ cells with CCR7-negative CD45RA+ TemRA cells was used for CD8 memory. Study results and caveats: Naive CD4 clonotypes overlapped across a handful of donors at roughly 5.1%.

For this clone: Its antigen remains unknown.

CDR3 size: 16 residues. The V gene's germline CDR1 is MNHEY and CDR2 SMNVEV (reference sequence). Trimming removed 5 bases from V and 4 bases from J; junction bases left unmatched: 13. V gene TRBV27 combines with J gene TRBJ1-2, with 7 bases lining up with TRBD1. The sample was memory CD8+ T cells sorted from blood. The subset was: CD45RO+ cells pooled with CCR7-negative TemRA cells. The TCR originated in a man between 25 and 39 years old in good health. CDR3 DNA sequence: TGTGCCAGCAGTCCTACGCTCGGGACAGCCCTCTATGGCTACACCTTC. Protein product: CASSPTLGTALYGYTF.